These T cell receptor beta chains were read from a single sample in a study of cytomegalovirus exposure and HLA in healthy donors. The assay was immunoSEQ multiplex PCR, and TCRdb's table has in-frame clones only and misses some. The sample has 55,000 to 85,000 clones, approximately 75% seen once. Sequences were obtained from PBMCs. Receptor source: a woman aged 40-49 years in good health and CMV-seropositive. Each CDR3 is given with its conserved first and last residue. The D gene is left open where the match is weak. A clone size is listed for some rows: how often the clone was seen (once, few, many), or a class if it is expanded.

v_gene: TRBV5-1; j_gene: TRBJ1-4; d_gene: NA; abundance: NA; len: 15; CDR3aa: CASSLDRSANEKLFF; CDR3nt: TGCGCCAGCAGCTTGGACAGATCGGCTAATGAAAAACTGTTTTTT
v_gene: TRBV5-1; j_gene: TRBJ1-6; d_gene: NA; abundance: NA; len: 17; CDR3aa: CASRLWTALSYNSPLHF; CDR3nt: TGCGCCAGCAGACTCTGGACAGCTCTCTCCTATAATTCACCCCTCCACTTT
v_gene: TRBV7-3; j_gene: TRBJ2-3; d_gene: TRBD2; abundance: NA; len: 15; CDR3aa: CASSLGLAGSDTQYF; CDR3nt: TGTGCCAGCAGCTTAGGTCTAGCGGGCTCAGATACGCAGTATTTT
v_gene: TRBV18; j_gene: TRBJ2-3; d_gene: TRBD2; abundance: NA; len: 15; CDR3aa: CASSSVGLEGDTQYF; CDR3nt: TGTGCCAGCTCATCGGTAGGACTAGAGGGAGATACGCAGTATTTT
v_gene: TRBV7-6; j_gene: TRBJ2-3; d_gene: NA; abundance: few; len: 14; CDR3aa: CASSLSLSTDTQYF; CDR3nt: TGTGCCAGCAGCTTAAGCCTGAGCACAGATACGCAGTATTTT
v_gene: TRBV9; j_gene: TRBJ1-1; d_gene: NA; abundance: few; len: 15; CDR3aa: CASSVSETRSTEAFF; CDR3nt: TGTGCCAGCAGCGTGTCCGAAACTCGGAGCACTGAAGCTTTCTTT
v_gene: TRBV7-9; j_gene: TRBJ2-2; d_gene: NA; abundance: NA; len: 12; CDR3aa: CASTLFVRELFF; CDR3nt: TGTGCCAGTACTCTGTTCGTTCGGGAGCTGTTTTTT
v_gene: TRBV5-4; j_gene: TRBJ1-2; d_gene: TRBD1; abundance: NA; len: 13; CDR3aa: CASSLQGEGGYTF; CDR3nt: TGTGCCAGCAGCCTACAGGGGGAAGGGGGCTACACCTTC
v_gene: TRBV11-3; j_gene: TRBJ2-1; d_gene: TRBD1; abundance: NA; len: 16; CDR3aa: CASSLWWGTGYNEQFF; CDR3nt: TGTGCCAGCAGCTTATGGTGGGGGACAGGTTACAATGAGCAGTTCTTC
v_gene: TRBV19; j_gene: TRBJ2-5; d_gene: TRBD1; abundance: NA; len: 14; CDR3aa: CASSIGQALGTQYF; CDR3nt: TGTGCCAGTAGTATTGGACAGGCCCTAGGGACCCAGTACTTC
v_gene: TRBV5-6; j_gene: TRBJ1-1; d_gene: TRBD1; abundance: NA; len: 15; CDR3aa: CASRRQGADLTEAFF; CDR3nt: TGTGCCAGCAGGCGACAGGGGGCGGACCTCACTGAAGCTTTCTTT
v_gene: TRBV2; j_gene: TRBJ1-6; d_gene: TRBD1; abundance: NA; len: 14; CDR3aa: CASSATGEGSPLHF; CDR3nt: TGTGCCAGCAGTGCGACAGGGGAGGGCTCACCCCTCCACTTT
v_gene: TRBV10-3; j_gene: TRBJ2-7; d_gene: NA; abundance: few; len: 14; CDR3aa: CASMGGLSSYEQYF; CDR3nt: TGTGCCTCGATGGGGGGGCTCAGCTCCTACGAGCAGTACTTC
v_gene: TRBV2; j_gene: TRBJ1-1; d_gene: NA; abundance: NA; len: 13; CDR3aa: CASSDQGWTEAFF; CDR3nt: TGTGCCAGCAGTGATCAGGGTTGGACTGAAGCTTTCTTT
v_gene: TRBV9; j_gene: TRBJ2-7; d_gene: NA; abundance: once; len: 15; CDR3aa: CASSVGPHDSYEQYF; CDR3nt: TGTGCCAGCAGCGTAGGGCCGCATGACAGCTACGAGCAGTACTTC
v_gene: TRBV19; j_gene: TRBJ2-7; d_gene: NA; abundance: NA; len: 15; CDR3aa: CASSNPGERSHEQYF; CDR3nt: TGTGCCAGTAGTAACCCCGGGGAACGCTCTCACGAGCAGTACTTC
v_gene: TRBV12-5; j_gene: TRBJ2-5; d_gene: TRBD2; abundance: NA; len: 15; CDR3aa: CASGWLAGGQETQYF; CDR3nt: TGTGCTAGTGGTTGGCTAGCGGGGGGGCAAGAGACCCAGTACTTC
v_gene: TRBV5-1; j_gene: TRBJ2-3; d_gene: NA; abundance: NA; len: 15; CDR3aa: CASSLGIEVSDTQYF; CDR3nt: TGCGCCAGCAGCTTGGGTATTGAGGTCTCAGATACGCAGTATTTT
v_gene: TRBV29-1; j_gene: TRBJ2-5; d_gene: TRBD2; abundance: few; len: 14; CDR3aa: CSVVAGVIQETQYF; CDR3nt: TGCAGCGTTGTGGCGGGGGTAATCCAAGAGACCCAGTACTTC
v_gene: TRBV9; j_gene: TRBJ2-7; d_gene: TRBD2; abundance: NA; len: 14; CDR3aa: CASSVSGVSYEQYF; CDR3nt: TGTGCCAGCAGCGTTAGCGGGGTCTCCTACGAGCAGTACTTC
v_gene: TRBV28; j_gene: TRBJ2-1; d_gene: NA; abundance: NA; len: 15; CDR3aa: CASTSIMAAYNEQFF; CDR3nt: TGTGCCAGCACGTCAATTATGGCGGCCTACAATGAGCAGTTCTTC
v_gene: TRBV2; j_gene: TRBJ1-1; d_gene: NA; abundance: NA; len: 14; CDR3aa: CASTPQGENTEAFF; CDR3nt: TGTGCCAGCACTCCCCAAGGGGAGAACACTGAAGCTTTCTTT
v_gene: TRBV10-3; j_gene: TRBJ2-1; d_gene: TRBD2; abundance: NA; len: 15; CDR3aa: CASLGGLAGYNEQFF; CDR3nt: TGTGCCAGCCTAGGTGGGCTAGCGGGGTACAATGAGCAGTTCTTC